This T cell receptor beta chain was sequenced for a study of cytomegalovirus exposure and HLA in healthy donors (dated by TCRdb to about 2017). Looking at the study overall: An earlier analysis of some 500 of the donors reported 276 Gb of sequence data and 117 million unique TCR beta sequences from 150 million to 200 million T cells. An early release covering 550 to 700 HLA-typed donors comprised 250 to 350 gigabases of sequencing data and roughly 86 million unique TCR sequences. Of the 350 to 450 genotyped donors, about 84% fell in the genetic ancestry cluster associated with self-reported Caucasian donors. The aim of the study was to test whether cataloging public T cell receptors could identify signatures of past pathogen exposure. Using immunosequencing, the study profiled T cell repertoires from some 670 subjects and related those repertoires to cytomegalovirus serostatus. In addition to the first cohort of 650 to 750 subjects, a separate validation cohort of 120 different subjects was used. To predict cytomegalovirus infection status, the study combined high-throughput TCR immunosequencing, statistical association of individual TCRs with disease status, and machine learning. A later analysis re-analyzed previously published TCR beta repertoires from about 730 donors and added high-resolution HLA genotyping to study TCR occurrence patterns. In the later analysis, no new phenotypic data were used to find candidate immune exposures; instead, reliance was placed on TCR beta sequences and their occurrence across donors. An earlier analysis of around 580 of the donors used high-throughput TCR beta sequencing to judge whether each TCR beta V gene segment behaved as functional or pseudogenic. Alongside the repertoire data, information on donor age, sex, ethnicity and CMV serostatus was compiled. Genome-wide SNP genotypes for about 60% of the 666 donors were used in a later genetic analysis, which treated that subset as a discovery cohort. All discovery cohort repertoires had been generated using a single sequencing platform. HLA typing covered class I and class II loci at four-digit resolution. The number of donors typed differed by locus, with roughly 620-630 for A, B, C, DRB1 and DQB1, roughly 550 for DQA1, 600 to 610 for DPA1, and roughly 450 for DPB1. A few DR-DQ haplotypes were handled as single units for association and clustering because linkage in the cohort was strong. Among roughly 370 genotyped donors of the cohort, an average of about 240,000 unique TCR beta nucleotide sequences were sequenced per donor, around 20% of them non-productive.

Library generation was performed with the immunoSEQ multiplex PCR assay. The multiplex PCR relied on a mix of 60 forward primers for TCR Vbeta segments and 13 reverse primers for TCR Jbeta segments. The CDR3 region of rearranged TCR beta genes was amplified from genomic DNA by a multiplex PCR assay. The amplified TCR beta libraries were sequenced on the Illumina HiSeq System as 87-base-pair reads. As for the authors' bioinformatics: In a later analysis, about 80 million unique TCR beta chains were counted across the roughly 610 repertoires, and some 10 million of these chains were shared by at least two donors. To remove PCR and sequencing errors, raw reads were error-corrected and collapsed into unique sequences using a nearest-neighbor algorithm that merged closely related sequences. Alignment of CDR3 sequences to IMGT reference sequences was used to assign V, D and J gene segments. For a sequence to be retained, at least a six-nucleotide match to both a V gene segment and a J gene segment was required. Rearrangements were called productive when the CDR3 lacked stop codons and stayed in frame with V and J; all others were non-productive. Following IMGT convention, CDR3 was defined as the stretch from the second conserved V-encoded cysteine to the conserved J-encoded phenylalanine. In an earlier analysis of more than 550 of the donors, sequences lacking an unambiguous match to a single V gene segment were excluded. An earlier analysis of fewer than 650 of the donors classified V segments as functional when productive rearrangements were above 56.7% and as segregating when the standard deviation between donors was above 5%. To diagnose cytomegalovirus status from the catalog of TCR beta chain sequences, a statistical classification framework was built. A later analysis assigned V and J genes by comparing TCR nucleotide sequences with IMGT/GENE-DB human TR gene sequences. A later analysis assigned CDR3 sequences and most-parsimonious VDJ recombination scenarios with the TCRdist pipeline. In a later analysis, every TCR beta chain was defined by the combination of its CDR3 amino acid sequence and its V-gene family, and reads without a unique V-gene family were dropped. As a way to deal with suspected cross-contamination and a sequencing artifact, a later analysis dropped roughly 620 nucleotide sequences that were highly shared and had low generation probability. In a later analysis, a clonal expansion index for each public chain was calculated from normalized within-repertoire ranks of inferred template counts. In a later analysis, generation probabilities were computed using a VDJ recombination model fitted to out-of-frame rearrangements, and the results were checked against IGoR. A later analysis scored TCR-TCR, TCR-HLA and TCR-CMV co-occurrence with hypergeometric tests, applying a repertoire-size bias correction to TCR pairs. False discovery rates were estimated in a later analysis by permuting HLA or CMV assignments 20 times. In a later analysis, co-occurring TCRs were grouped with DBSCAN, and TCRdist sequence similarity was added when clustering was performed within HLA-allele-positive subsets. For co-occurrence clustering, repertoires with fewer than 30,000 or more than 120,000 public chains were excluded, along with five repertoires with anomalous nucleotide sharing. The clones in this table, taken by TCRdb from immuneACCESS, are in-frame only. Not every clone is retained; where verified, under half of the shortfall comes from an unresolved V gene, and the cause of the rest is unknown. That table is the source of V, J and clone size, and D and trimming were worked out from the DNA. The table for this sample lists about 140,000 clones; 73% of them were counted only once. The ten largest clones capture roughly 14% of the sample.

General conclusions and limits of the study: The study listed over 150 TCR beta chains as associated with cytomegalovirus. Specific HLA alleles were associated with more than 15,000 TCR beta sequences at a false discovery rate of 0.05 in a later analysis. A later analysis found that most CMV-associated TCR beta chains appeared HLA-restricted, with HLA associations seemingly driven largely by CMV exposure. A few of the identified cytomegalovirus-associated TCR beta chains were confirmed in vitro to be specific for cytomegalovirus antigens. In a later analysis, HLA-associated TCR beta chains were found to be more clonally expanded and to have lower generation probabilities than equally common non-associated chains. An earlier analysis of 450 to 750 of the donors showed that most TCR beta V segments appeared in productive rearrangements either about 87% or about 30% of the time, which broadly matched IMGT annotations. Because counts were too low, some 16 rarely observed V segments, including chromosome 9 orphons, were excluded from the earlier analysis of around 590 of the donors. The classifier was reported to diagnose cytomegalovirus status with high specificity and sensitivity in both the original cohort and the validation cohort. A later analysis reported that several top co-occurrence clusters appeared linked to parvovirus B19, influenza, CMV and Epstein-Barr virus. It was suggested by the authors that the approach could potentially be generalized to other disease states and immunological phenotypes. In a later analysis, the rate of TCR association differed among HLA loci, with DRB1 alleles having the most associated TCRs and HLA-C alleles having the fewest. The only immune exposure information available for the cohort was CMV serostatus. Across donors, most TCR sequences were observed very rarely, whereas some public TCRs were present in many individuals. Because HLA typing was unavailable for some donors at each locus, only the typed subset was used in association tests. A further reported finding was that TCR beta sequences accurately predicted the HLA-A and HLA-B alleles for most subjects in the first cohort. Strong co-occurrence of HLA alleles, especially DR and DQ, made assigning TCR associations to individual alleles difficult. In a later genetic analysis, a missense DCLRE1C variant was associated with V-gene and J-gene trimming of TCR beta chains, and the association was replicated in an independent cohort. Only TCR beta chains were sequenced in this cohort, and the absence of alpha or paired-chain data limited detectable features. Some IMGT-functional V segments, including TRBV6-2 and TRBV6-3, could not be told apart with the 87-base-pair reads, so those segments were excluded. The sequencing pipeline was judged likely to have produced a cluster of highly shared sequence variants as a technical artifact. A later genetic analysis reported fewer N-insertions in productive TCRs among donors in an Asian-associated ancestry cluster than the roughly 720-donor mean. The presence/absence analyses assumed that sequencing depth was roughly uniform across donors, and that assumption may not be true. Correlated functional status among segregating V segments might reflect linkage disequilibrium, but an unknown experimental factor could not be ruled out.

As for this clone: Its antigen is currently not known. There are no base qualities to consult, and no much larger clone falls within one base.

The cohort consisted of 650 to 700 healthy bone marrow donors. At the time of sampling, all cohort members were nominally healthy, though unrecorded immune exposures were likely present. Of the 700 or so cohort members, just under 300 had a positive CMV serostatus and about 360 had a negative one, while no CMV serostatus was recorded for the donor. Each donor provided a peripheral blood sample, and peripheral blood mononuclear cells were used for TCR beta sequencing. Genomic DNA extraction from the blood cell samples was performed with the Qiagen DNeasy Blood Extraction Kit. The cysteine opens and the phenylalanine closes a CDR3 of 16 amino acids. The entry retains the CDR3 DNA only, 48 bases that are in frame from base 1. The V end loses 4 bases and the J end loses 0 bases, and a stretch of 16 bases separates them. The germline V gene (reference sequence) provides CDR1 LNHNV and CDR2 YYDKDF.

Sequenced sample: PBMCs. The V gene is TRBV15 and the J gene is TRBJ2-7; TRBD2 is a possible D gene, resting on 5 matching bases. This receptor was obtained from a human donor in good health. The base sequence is TGTGCCACCAGCATGCGAACTAGTTCGGCCTCCTACGAGCAGTACTTC. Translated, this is CATSMRTSSASYEQYF.